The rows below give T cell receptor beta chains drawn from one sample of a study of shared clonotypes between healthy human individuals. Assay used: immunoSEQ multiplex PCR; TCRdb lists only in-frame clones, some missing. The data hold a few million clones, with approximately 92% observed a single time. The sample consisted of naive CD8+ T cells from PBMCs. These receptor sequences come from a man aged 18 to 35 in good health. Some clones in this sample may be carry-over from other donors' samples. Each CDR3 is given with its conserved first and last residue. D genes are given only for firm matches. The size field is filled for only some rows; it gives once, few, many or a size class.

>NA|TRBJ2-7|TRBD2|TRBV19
TGTGCCAGTAGTGCCGGGAGGGCTAGCGGCAACTACGAGCAGTACTTC
CASSAGRASGNYEQYF
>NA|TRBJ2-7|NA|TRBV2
TGTGCCAGCACTATTACCGGGACGGTCACCTACGAGCAGTACTTC
CASTITGTVTYEQYF
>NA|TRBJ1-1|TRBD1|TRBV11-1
TGTGCCAGCAGTCCACCGACAGGGGTGAACACTGAAGCTTTCTTT
CASSPPTGVNTEAFF
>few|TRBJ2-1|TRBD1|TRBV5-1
TGCGCCAGCAGCCAGGGTGGGACAGGGGCAAGGAATGAGCAGTTCTTC
CASSQGGTGARNEQFF
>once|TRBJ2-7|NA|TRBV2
TGTGCCAGCAGCCAGGGGGGGTCCTACGAGCAGTACTTC
CASSQGGSYEQYF
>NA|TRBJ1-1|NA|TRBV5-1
TGCGCCAGCAGCGACTTGGGCCCATTACACGACACTGAAGCTTTCTTT
CASSDLGPLHDTEAFF
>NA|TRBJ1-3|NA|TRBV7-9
TGTGCCAGCAGCTTATATCCGGAACGGATCTCTGGAAACACCATATATTTT
CASSLYPERISGNTIYF
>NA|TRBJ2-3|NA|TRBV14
TGTGCCAGCAGCCAAGACCTCGGGATCTCCTGGGATACGCAGTATTTT
CASSQDLGISWDTQYF
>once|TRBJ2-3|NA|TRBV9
TGTGCCAGCAGCGTAGAGGGCGGAGGTGGCACAGATACGCAGTATTTT
CASSVEGGGGTDTQYF
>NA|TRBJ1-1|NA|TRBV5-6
TGTGCCAGCAGAAGGACGGGGAACACTGAAGCTTTCTTT
CASRRTGNTEAFF
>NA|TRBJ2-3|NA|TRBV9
TGTGCCAGCAGCGACTATTCGGATACGCAGTATTTT
CASSDYSDTQYF
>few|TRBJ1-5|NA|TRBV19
TGTGCCAGCAACAGGGTAGATCAGCCCCAGCATTTT
CASNRVDQPQHF
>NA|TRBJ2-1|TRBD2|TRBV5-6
TGTGCCAGCAGCCCTCGTACTAGCGGGAGGAATCATGAGCAGTTCTTC
CASSPRTSGRNHEQFF
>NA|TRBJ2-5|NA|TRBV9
TGTGCCAGCAGCACTCAGGGGGGACTTCAAGAGACCCAGTACTTC
CASSTQGGLQETQYF
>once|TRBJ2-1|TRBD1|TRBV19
TGTGCCAGTACCTTGGGGGACAGAAGGGGTGTCCATGAGCAGTTCTTC
CASTLGDRRGVHEQFF
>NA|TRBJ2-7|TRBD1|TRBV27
TGTGCCAGCAGTTTAGGCCTACAGGGGGCCTTTGACGAGCAGTACTTC
CASSLGLQGAFDEQYF
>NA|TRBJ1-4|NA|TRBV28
TGTGCCAGCAGTTCATACAGGGTAGAGGGTAATGAAAAACTGTTTTTT
CASSSYRVEGNEKLFF
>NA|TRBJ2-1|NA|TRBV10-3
TGTGCCATCAGTGATGGCAGAGACTACAATGAGCAGTTCTTC
CAISDGRDYNEQFF
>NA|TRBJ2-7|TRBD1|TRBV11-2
TGTGCCAGCACCGACACTAGGGGACAGGGTAATACCTACGAGCAGTACTTC
CASTDTRGQGNTYEQYF
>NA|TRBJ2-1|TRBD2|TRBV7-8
TGTGCCAGCACCTTAGCGGGAGGGTCCCCCCATGAGCAGTTCTTC
CASTLAGGSPHEQFF
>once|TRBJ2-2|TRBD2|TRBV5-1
TGCGCCAGCAGCTTGATACCTAGCGGGTGGGACACCGGGGAGCTGTTTTTT
CASSLIPSGWDTGELFF
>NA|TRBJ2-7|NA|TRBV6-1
TGTGCCAGCAGTGAGGGTCAGGCCTGGGGTTACGAGCAGTACTTC
CASSEGQAWGYEQYF
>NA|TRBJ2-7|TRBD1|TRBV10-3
TGTGCCATCAGGGACAGGGGGGCCTACGAGCAGTACTTC
CAIRDRGAYEQYF
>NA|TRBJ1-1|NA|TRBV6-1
TGTGCCAGCTCCGACCGGACAGCGAACACTGAAGCTTTCTTT
CASSDRTANTEAFF
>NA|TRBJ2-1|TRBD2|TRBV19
TGTGCCAGTAGTATGGCGGGAGGGGGATTCGGTGAGCAGTTCTTC
CASSMAGGGFGEQFF
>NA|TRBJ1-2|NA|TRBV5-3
TGTGCCAGAAGCTCGCGACTGAGATATGGCTACACCTTC
CARSSRLRYGYTF
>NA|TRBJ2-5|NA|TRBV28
TGTGCCAGCAGTTTTGGTACTGGGGGCGCGGAGACCCAGTACTTC
CASSFGTGGAETQYF
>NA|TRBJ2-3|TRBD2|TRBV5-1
TGCGCCAGCAGCTCCGGAAGGCGGGAGGGAAGCGGGACAGATACGCAGTATTTT
CASSSGRREGSGTDTQYF
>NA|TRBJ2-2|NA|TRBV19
TGTGCCAGTAGTATCTCGGTAGCGGCCCTGAACACCGGGGAGCTGTTTTTT
CASSISVAALNTGELFF
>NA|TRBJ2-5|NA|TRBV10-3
TGTGCCACCAGTGTTAGCGGCGAACCCCAAGAGACCCAGTACTTC
CATSVSGEPQETQYF
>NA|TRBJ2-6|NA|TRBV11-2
TGTGCCAGCCAGACAGCAGCTGGGGCCAACGTCCTGACTTTC
CASQTAAGANVLTF
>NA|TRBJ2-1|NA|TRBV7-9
TGTGCCAGCAGCCCCCCGGGGGGCAGCGGGTTATCCTACAATGAGCAGTTCTTC
CASSPPGGSGLSYNEQFF
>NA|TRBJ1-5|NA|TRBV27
TGTGCCAGCAGTTTAGCAGGATTCAATCAGCCCCAGCATTTT
CASSLAGFNQPQHF
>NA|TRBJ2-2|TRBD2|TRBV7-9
TGTGCCAGCAGTCCGACTAGCTGGGCCGGGGAGCTGTTTTTT
CASSPTSWAGELFF
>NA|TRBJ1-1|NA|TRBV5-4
TGTGCCAGCAGCTTGGAAGTGGGCGGGCCTTGGGGCACTGAAGCTTTCTTT
CASSLEVGGPWGTEAFF
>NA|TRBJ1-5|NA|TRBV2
TGTGCCAGCAGGTACAGGGACAGCAATCAGCCCCAGCATTTT
CASRYRDSNQPQHF
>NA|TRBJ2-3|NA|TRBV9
TGTGCCAGCAGCGTATTAAGGCACGATACGCAGTATTTT
CASSVLRHDTQYF
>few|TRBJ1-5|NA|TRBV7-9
TGTGCCAGCAGCCTGGACAGTGCAAGAGGTCAGCCCCAGCATTTT
CASSLDSARGQPQHF
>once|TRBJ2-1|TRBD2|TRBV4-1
TGCGCCAGCAGCCACGCCTATGAGGAACTAGCGGGAGGGCAGGCCCGGCAGTTCTTC
CASSHAYEELAGGQARQFF
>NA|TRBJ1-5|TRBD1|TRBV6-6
TGTGCCAGCAGTTTAACCCCGGGACAGGGTCAGCCCCAGCATTTT
CASSLTPGQGQPQHF
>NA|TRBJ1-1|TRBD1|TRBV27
TGTGCCAGCAGTCTCCTCAGGGGGGGCACTGAAGCTTTCTTT
CASSLLRGGTEAFF
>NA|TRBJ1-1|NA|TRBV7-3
TGTGCCAGCAGCCCCAACCCCGGGGCAGGGTATGAAGCTTTCTTT
CASSPNPGAGYEAFF
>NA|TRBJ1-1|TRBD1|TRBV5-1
TGCGCCAGCAGCTTGGGGGACAGGGTTTTTTTGAGAAACACTGAAGCTTTCTTT
CASSLGDRVFLRNTEAFF
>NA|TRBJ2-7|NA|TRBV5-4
TGTGCCGCGTCTGGGGGCATATCCTACGAGCAGTACTTC
CAASGGISYEQYF